The T cell receptor (beta chain) under discussion was sequenced for a study of cytomegalovirus exposure and HLA in healthy donors. On the study more broadly: Earlier, 117 million unique TCR beta sequences were recovered from some 200 million T cells by an analysis.

PCR was performed using 60 Vbeta and 13 Jbeta primers. Sequencing used immunoSEQ multiplex PCR; TCRdb keeps in-frame clones, though not all of them. This sample has 110,000 to 150,000 clones, with 72% found just once. The sequenced sample was PBMCs. This sequence originates from a man aged 40-50 years in good health and CMV-seronegative.

CDR3 sequence: CASSSQGQASYEQYF. In DNA form, the CDR3 reads TGTGCCAGCAGCAGCCAGGGACAAGCCTCCTACGAGCAGTACTTC. The J gene is TRBJ2-7, the V gene TRBV7-2, with a weak D call TRBD1 (6 bases). The CDR3 length is 15 residues. V gave up 5 bases and J gave up 0 bases, with 14 bases separating them. CDR1 and CDR2 from the germline V gene are SGHTA and FQGNSA.